This is a list of T cell receptor beta chains from one sample in a study of T cells expressing NK-cell markers. Each CDR3 protein gets one entry in TCRdb, which reprocessed the 5' RACE reads and gives no DNA. In all, the sample yields some 150,000 distinct CDR3 sequences. The sample was blood T cells: a sorted CD56 or NKG2C T cell subset, CD4+ or CD8+ T cells, or bulk PBMC T cells (not recorded which). These receptors originate from a man aged 18 to 29 in good health. The CDR3 runs from the conserved cysteine through the conserved F or W.

j_call | v_call | cdr3_aa
TRBJ2-2 | TRBV20-1 | CSAGRANTGELFF
TRBJ2-7 | TRBV29-1 | CSVRGTATYEQYF
TRBJ2-3 | TRBV13 | CASSLPGDHGAGDTQYF
TRBJ2-5 | TRBV5-4 | CASKDRGRETQYF
TRBJ2-4 | TRBV12-5 | CASGLHRGMENIQYF
TRBJ1-5 | TRBV12-3/TRBV12-4 | CASQPGANQPQHF
TRBJ2-3 | TRBV23-1 | CASSRGPKVHDTQYF
TRBJ2-5 | TRBV7-9 | CASSLLHKSSKLGQETQYF
TRBJ1-2 | TRBV20-1 | CSARIGRLGYTF
TRBJ2-6 | TRBV6-1 | CATTGRPSGANVLTF